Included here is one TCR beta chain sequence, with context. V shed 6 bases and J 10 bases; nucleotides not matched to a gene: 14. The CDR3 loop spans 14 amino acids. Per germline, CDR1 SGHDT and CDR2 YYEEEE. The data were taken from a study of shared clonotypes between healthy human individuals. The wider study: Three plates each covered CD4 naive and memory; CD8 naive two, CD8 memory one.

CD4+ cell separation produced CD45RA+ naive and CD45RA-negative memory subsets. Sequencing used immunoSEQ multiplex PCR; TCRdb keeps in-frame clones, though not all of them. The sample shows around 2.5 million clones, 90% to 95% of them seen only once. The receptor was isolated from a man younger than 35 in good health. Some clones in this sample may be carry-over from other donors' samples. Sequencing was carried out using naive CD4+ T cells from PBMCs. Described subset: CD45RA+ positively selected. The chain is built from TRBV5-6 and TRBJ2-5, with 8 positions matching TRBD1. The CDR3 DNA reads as TGTGCCAGCAACAAAAGCCCGACAGGGGTGGACCAGTACTTC. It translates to CASNKSPTGVDQYF.